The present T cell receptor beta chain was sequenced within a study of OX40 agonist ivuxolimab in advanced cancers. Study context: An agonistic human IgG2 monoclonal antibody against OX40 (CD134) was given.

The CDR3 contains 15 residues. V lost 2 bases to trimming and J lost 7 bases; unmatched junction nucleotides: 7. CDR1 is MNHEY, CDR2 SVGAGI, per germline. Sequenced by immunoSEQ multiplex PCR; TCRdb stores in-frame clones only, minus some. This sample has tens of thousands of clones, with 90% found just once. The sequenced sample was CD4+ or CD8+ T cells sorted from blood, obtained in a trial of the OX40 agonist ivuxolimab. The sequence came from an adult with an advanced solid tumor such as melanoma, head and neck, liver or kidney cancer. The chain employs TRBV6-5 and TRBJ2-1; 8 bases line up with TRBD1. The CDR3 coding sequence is TGTGCCAGCAGTTACGGCCGACAGGGGATAAATGAGCAGTTCTTC. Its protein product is CASSYGRQGINEQFF.